The present TCR beta chain was sequenced within a study of PD-L1 blockade in urothelial cancer. Study information: In the patient group, about 85% of the roughly 29 were males with bladder-origin urothelial cancer. From 0 to 3 prior chemotherapy regimens had been given to the patients. Reported median T cell count for blood samples was 120,000 to 150,000.

V lost 3 bases and J 5 bases, leaving 16 bases between the germline ends. This CDR3 is 15 amino acids long. Germline assignment: CDR1 LNHDA and CDR2 SQIVND (reference sequence). Assay: immunoSEQ multiplex PCR; the TCRdb copy retains only in-frame clones and omits some. This table holds around 100,000 clones, more than 85% found once. Documented time point: peripheral blood 6 weeks after treatment start. Concerning this clone itself: The antigen remains undetermined.

Points from the study as a whole: Below-median pretreatment blood TCR clonality predicted better survival.

This specimen was PBMCs, taken around atezolizumab (anti-PD-L1) treatment. The clonotype originates from a man between 60 and 75 years old with urothelial cancer. This chain uses TRBV19 with TRBJ2-5; no firm D call. The CDR3: CASSISPGSGETQYF. CDR3 in DNA: TGTGCCAGTAGTATTTCACCCGGGTCTGGGGAGACCCAGTACTTC.